One and the same sample provided the 32 T cell receptor beta chains below, sequenced in a study of T cell responses to AZD1222 COVID-19 vaccine. Method: immunoSEQ multiplex PCR; TCRdb's copy keeps in-frame clones and lacks some. The sample lists tens of thousands of clones; over 75% were seen once. The sequencing here drew on peripheral blood, taken 28 days after the second AZD1222 dose. The receptors come from an adult who received the AZD1222 COVID-19 vaccine.

This clone has a handful of counts. The chain combines TRBV28 with TRBJ1-3; D gene unclear. Trimming removed 2 bases from V and 1 base from J, with 12 bases in between. Germline V gene lookup returns CDR1 MDHEN and CDR2 SYDVKM. This CDR3 comprises 16 residues. The CDR3 spells CASSLMRAGSGNTIYF. The CDR3 DNA reads as TGTGCCAGCAGTTTAATGCGTGCGGGGTCTGGAAACACCATATATTTT.

The J gene is TRBJ1-1, the V gene TRBV14; 9 bases fit TRBD1. The CDR3 totals 15 residues. The V and J ends lost 3 bases and 6 bases, in that order; junction bases with no gene match: 8. In germline, CDR1 is SGHDN, CDR2 FVKESK. The CDR3: CASSHWRTGVAEAFF. The CDR3 coding sequence is TGTGCCAGCAGCCACTGGAGGACAGGGGTCGCTGAAGCTTTCTTT.

V and J are TRBV5-8 and TRBJ2-7, with 7 bases lining up with TRBD1. Germline values: CDR1 SGHTS, CDR2 YDEGEE. V shed 3 bases and J 6 bases; nucleotides not matched to a gene: 12. The CDR3 has 15 residues. The CDR3 region has the DNA TGTGCCAGCAGCTCGGGACAGATTTGGGTATTCGAGCAGTACTTC. Protein: CASSSGQIWVFEQYF.

This clone was recorded a few times. This sequence joins TRBV5-1 and TRBJ2-2; D unresolved. With 0 bases removed from V and 2 bases from J, the gap between germline ends came to 8 bases. Germline values: CDR1 SGHRS, CDR2 YFSETQ. CDR3 length: 15 residues. Written as DNA, the CDR3 is TGCGCCAGCAGCTTGGACAGTGGAAACACCGGGGAGCTGTTTTTT. It codes for CASSLDSGNTGELFF. The full variable domain, its missing parts supplied by reference TRBV5-1 and TRBJ2-2, is KAGVTQTPRYLIKTRGQQVTLSCSPISGHRSVSWYQQTPGQGLQFLFEYFSETQRNKGNFPGRFSGRQFSNSRSEMNVSTLELGDSALYLCASSLDSGNTGELFFGEGSRLTVL.

CDR3 nucleotide sequence: TGCAGCGTTGAAGGAGGCTATCAAGAGACCCAGTACTTC. This translates into CSVEGGYQETQYF. This rearrangement joins TRBV29-1 to TRBJ2-5; D gene ambiguous. The V gene lost 1 base and the J gene lost 2 bases, with 8 bases spanning the gap. CDR1 SQVTM and CDR2 ANQGSEA come from the germline V gene. CDR3 length equals 13 residues.

The chain has TRBV11-2 and TRBJ2-3; D gene unclear. Germline lookup yields CDR1 SGHAT and CDR2 FQNNGV. There are 14 residues in the CDR3. V was trimmed by 5 bases and J by 8 bases, leaving 17 bases between them. The CDR3 loop is CASSPPVTDGTQYF. The DNA of the CDR3 is TGTGCCAGCAGCCCCCCCGTCACAGATGGTACGCAGTATTTT.

As DNA, the CDR3 is TGCAGCGGCCACTTACAAGAGACCCAGTACTTC. It yields the protein CSGHLQETQYF. The J gene is TRBJ2-5, the V gene TRBV29-1; unclear D gene. Germline CDR1 SQVTM, CDR2 ANQGSEA. The length of the CDR3 is 11 residues. V was pared by 7 bases and J by 2 bases, with 8 bases between.

This clone was observed once. The rearrangement links TRBV5-1 to TRBJ1-1; no definite D call. Germline V gives CDR1 SGHRS, CDR2 YFSETQ. V lost 0 bases and J 4 bases, leaving 10 bases between the germline ends. This CDR3 has 14 amino acids. CDR3 sequence: CASSLASGGTEAFF. The CDR3 DNA follows: TGCGCCAGCAGCTTGGCCTCCGGTGGCACTGAAGCTTTCTTT.

The rearrangement uses TRBV6-5 and TRBJ2-3; TRBD1 or TRBD2 may be the D gene (5 bases each). Germline lookup yields CDR1 MNHEY and CDR2 SVGAGI. The CDR3 consists of 15 residues. V was pared by 2 bases and J by 2 bases, with 11 bases between. Written as DNA, the CDR3 is TGTGCCAGCAGTTACAGTGGGACCTACACAGATACGCAGTATTTT. Protein: CASSYSGTYTDTQYF.

The chain recombines TRBV27 with TRBJ2-1; perhaps TRBD2 as D (5 bases). The V gene lost 3 bases and the J gene lost 4 bases, with 13 bases spanning the gap. Germline-derived CDR1 and CDR2 are MNHEY and SMNVEV (reference sequence). The CDR3 is 15 amino acids. CDR3 amino acids: CASSFYMAGYNEQFF. CDR3 sequence (DNA): TGTGCCAGCAGTTTTTACATGGCGGGTTACAATGAGCAGTTCTTC.

The chain employs TRBV9 and TRBJ1-2; D unresolved. Germline V lookup: CDR1 SGDLS, CDR2 YYNGEE. This CDR3 contains 13 residues. V shed 0 bases and J shed 6 bases, with 9 bases lying between them. The CDR3 loop is CASSVGERDGYTF. The CDR3 nucleotides read TGTGCCAGCAGCGTAGGGGAGAGGGATGGCTACACCTTC.

This chain joins TRBV27 and TRBJ1-4, with 9 bases aligning to TRBD1. The J segment lost 8 bases and the V segment lost 6 bases, leaving 13 bases of the junction unmatched. The CDR3 totals 16 residues. The germline V gene encodes CDR1 MNHEY and CDR2 SMNVEV (reference sequence). The CDR3 DNA sequence: TGTGCCAGCAGGGACTTGGGGGACAGGGCAGAAGAAAAACTGTTTTTT. This gives the protein CASRDLGDRAEEKLFF.

The sample holds one count of this clone. The chain carries TRBV6-5 and TRBJ1-1, with 8 bases aligning to TRBD1. Germline CDR1 reads MNHEY; CDR2 reads SVGAGI. Unmatched junction bases numbered 8, after V lost 6 bases and J lost 5 bases. CDR3 length equals 14 residues. CDR3 nucleotides: TGTGCCAGCAGCCCGCGGACAGGGAGGACTGAAGCTTTCTTT. This translates into CASSPRTGRTEAFF.

This clone was seen only once. This chain connects TRBV12-3 or TRBV12-4 to TRBJ2-1; D not certain. CDR3 length: 12 residues. V lost 2 bases and J 15 bases, leaving 14 bases between the germline ends. The CDR3 nucleotides are TGTGCCAGCAGTTTATGGGTAGCCGGGTTGTTCTTC. Translating it yields CASSLWVAGLFF.

The chain recombines TRBV9 with TRBJ1-2; maybe TRBD1 (5 bases). Trimming removed 2 bases at V and 0 bases at J, with 14 bases between. CDR1 and CDR2 (germline): SGDLS, YYNGEE. The CDR3 length is 16 residues. CDR3 sequence: CASSVDSKPANYGYTF. The CDR3 region has the DNA TGTGCCAGCAGCGTCGACAGTAAGCCAGCTAACTATGGCTACACCTTC.

V and J are TRBV12-3 or TRBV12-4 and TRBJ1-5, with unresolved D. The CDR3 length is 12 residues. V was trimmed by 7 bases and J by 7 bases, leaving 11 bases between them. Written as DNA, the CDR3 is TGTGCCAGCAACTTAGACGGCCAGCCCCAGCATTTT. Translation: CASNLDGQPQHF.

This chain connects TRBV29-1 to TRBJ2-2; 9 positions match TRBD2. CDR1 and CDR2 from the germline V gene are SQVTM and ANQGSEA. V was pared by 4 bases and J by 7 bases, with 10 bases of the junction left unmatched. The CDR3 contains 15 residues. The CDR3 coding sequence is TGCAGCGTTGGGGTAGCGGGAGTAATAAGCGGGGAGCTGTTTTTT. This translates into CSVGVAGVISGELFF.

The V call is TRBV6-5, the J call TRBJ2-1, with D hard to call. The V end was cut by 10 bases, the J end by 4 bases, with 14 bases between. CDR3 length equals 13 residues. Per germline, CDR1 MNHEY and CDR2 SVGAGI. The CDR3 coding sequence is TGTGCCACCGGTGTCCAGCGTTACAATGAGCAGTTCTTC. Its protein is CATGVQRYNEQFF.

The chain recombines TRBV6-5 with TRBJ1-4, with 7 bases identical to TRBD1. The CDR3 has 14 amino acids. The V and J ends lost 8 bases and 5 bases, in that order; junction bases with no gene match: 8. Germline values: CDR1 MNHEY, CDR2 SVGAGI. Written as DNA, the CDR3 is TGTGCCAGCGGGCCGGGACAGATCAATGAAAAACTGTTTTTT. Protein product: CASGPGQINEKLFF.

This chain uses TRBV9 with TRBJ2-2; 7 nucleotides match TRBD2. The CDR3 is made up of 15 amino acids. With 4 bases clipped from V and 5 bases from J, the junction kept 8 bases outside the gene matches. From germline, CDR1 is SGDLS and CDR2 YYNGEE. CDR3 coding DNA: TGTGCCAGCAGCTTTACTAGCGAGACGACCGGGGAGCTGTTTTTT. Translating gives CASSFTSETTGELFF.

Notes on this clone: Other DNA sequences within the sample encode an identical CDR3. J is TRBJ2-1 and V is TRBV12-5, with no clear D. The V gene's germline CDR1 is LGHNT and CDR2 FRNRAP. The CDR3 is made up of 11 amino acids. Trimming took off 1 base at V and 8 bases at J, with 3 bases between the two ends. CDR3 region: CASGLGDEQFF. The CDR3 coding sequence is TGTGCTAGTGGTTTGGGGGATGAGCAGTTCTTC.

V is TRBV10-3 and J is TRBJ1-2, with 7 bases that match TRBD1. This CDR3 has 12 amino acids. The germline gives CDR1 ENHRY, CDR2 SYGVKD. J was trimmed by 5 bases and V by 5 bases; bases with no gene match: 2. The DNA for the CDR3 is TGTGCCATCAGTACAGGGGATTATGGCTACACCTTC. It specifies CAISTGDYGYTF.

The V and J genes are TRBV5-6 and TRBJ1-1; TRBD1 might be the D (5 bases). V was clipped by 3 bases and J by 7 bases, with 22 bases between them. Germline values: CDR1 SGHDT, CDR2 YYEEEE. The CDR3 totals 16 residues. As DNA, the CDR3 is TGTGCCAGCAGCTCTACTCCCCGCAGGGAGATGGGTGAAGCTTTCTTT. Its translation is CASSSTPRREMGEAFF.

The chain recombines TRBV2 with TRBJ2-1; maybe TRBD2 (5 bases). Trimming took 4 bases from V and 0 from J, leaving 10 bases between them. Germline CDR1 reads SNHLY; CDR2 reads FYNNEI. The CDR3 covers 15 residues. CDR3 residues: CASSALASSYNEQFF. As DNA, the CDR3 is TGTGCCAGCAGTGCTTTAGCGTCCTCCTACAATGAGCAGTTCTTC.

This clone was detected a few times. The V and J genes are TRBV10-1 and TRBJ2-3; 12 bases map to TRBD2. There are 20 residues in the CDR3. V lost 2 bases, J lost 1 base, and 13 bases stayed unmatched. The germline V gene encodes CDR1 WNHNN and CDR2 SYGVQD (reference sequence). CDR3 protein: CASSESGGLAGSGGTDTQYF. In DNA form, the CDR3 reads TGCGCCAGCAGTGAGAGCGGAGGACTAGCGGGATCCGGGGGCACAGATACGCAGTATTTT.

This clone was counted once. The V gene is TRBV19, the J gene TRBJ2-6, with D possibly matching TRBD2 (5 bases). CDR1 is LNHDA and CDR2 is SQIVND in the germline V gene (reference sequence). This CDR3 has 16 amino acids. V was pared by 7 bases and J by 0 bases, with 13 bases between. The CDR3 sequence: CASTLGIFSGANVLTF. As DNA, the CDR3 is TGTGCCAGTACCCTCGGGATTTTCTCTGGGGCCAACGTCCTGACTTTC.

CDR3 amino acids: CSVRVRDPGEANEKLFF. The CDR3, as DNA: TGCAGCGTTCGGGTGAGGGACCCCGGGGAGGCTAATGAAAAACTGTTTTTT. The chain links TRBV29-1 to TRBJ1-4; perhaps TRBD1 as D (5 bases). The germline V and J ends were trimmed by 5 bases and 3 bases, with 22 bases remaining between them. CDR1 is SQVTM, CDR2 ANQGSEA, per germline. The CDR3 runs 17 residues.

This rearrangement joins TRBV9 to TRBJ2-5, with TRBD1 as a possible D gene (5 bases). Trimming took 0 bases from V and 5 from J, leaving 17 bases between them. Germline loops: CDR1 SGDLS, CDR2 YYNGEE. The CDR3 is 16 residues long. The DNA for the CDR3 is TGTGCCAGCAGCGTAGTATCGGTCAGGGCGGTGGAGACCCAGTACTTC. As protein: CASSVVSVRAVETQYF.

This clone occurred once. V is TRBV6-1 and J is TRBJ2-3, with 9 bases lining up with TRBD2. After removal of 1 base from V and 1 base from J, the junction contained 6 bases not matched to a gene. Germline CDR1 is MNHNS and CDR2 is SASEGT. CDR3 length equals 17 residues. CDR3 sequence reads: CASSEDWASGGTDTQYF. In DNA, the CDR3 is TGTGCCAGCAGTGAAGATTGGGCTAGCGGGGGCACAGATACGCAGTATTTT.

V and J are TRBV21-1 and TRBJ1-4. TRBV21-1 is termed a pseudogene. The CDR3 is 21 amino acids. CDR3 sequence reads: CASSLPHDDSGIPLKDEKLFF. The CDR3 DNA follows: TGTGCCAGCAGCTTACCACATGACGACTCCGGGATCCCCCTCAAGGATGAAAAACTGTTTTTT.

The CDR3 reads CATTETQYF. CDR3 nucleotide sequence: TGTGCCACCACGGAGACCCAGTACTTC. The chain recombines TRBV24-1 with TRBJ2-5, with D unresolved. The CDR3 is 9 amino acids. V shed 8 bases and J shed 5 bases, with 2 bases lying between them. Germline CDR1 KGHDR, CDR2 SFDVKD.

This clone was observed once. A read error may be the cause here, since a much bigger clone is one base away. The gene calls are TRBV4-2 and TRBJ2-7; D unclear. The CDR3 extends over 15 amino acids. V lost 0 bases and J lost 0, with 9 bases in between. Germline CDR1 reads LGHNA; CDR2 reads YNFKEQ. The CDR3 DNA follows: TGTGCCAGCAGCCAAGATCTACATAGCTCCTACGAGCAGTACTTC. Protein: CASSQDLHSSYEQYF.